A single sample is the source of the 7 T cell receptor beta chains below, sequenced in a study of cytomegalovirus exposure and HLA in healthy donors. Primers: 60 Vbeta forward and 13 Jbeta reverse. Using immunoSEQ multiplex PCR, the repertoire was profiled, and TCRdb retains in-frame clones only, with some absent. The repertoire holds about 180,000 clones, 77% seen once, with less than 1.5% in the top ten. Sequenced material: PBMCs. The receptor set was obtained from a young man in good health and CMV-seronegative.

V gene TRBV7-2 combines with J gene TRBJ1-2, with D perhaps matching TRBD1 (6 bases). This CDR3 is built from 15 residues. V was pared by 0 bases and J by 3 bases, with 11 bases between. Germline V gene data show CDR1 as SGHTA and CDR2 as FQGNSA. In nucleotides, the CDR3 is TGTGCCAGCAGCTTAGCGGGACAAGACTACTATGGCTACACCTTC. This encodes CASSLAGQDYYGYTF.

The CDR3: CASSFEGYTGELFF. CDR3 coding DNA: TGTGCCAGCAGCTTTGAGGGATACACCGGGGAGCTGTTTTTT. The rearrangement joins TRBV7-3 to TRBJ2-2, with D possibly TRBD2 on 5 matching bases. The CDR3 contains 14 residues. Germline V lookup: CDR1 SGHTA, CDR2 FQGTGA. The V end was cut by 3 bases, the J end by 3 bases, with 8 bases between.

The rearrangement joins TRBV30 to TRBJ1-2; no reliable D call. Germline lookup yields CDR1 GTSNPN and CDR2 SVGIG (reference sequence). V was shortened by 3 bases and J by 4 bases, with 15 bases between the two germline ends. The CDR3 spans 14 residues. The CDR3 nucleotides read TGTGCCTGGAGGAGCGGGCCCGGGCTCTATGGCTACACCTTC. It codes for CAWRSGPGLYGYTF.

The V gene is TRBV6-5, the J gene TRBJ2-7; the D gene is possibly TRBD2 (5 bases). V shed 7 bases and J shed 4 bases, with 11 bases lying between them. This CDR3 comprises 12 residues. CDR1 is MNHEY and CDR2 is SVGAGI in the germline V gene. The DNA of the CDR3 is TGTGCCAGCACCAACCGGGGATACGAGCAGTACTTC. Its protein product is CASTNRGYEQYF.

The genes are TRBV5-1 and TRBJ2-7; 11 bases are a match to TRBD1. V shed 5 bases, J shed 6 bases, and the junction held 4 bases outside the gene matches. CDR1 is SGHRS and CDR2 is YFSETQ in the germline V gene. The CDR3 contains 13 residues. CDR3 in amino acids: CASRGTGGSEQYF. DNA of the CDR3: TGCGCCAGCAGAGGGACAGGGGGTTCCGAGCAGTACTTC. The entire variable domain, with the rest obtained from reference TRBV5-1 and TRBJ2-7, is as follows: KAGVTQTPRYLIKTRGQQVTLSCSPISGHRSVSWYQQTPGQGLQFLFEYFSETQRNKGNFPGRFSGRQFSNSRSEMNVSTLELGDSALYLCASRGTGGSEQYFGPGTRLTVT.

The gene calls are TRBV4-3 and TRBJ1-2; D is ambiguous. Trimming removed 4 bases at V and 5 bases at J, with 14 bases between. The CDR3 contains 14 residues. Per germline, CDR1 LGHNA and CDR2 YSLEER. The CDR3 bases are TGCGCCAGCAGCCCTCTCTTCGAGGGATATGGCTACACCTTC. This sequence encodes CASSPLFEGYGYTF.

This clone turned up a few times. The chain joins TRBV10-3 to TRBJ2-3, with D perhaps matching TRBD2 (6 bases). Germline V gives CDR1 ENHRY, CDR2 SYGVKD. The CDR3 contains 13 residues. V was trimmed by 5 bases and J by 2 bases, leaving 8 bases between them. The CDR3 coding sequence is TGTGCCATCAGTAGCGGGTTCACAGATACGCAGTATTTT. Translation: CAISSGFTDTQYF.